The entry below describes one T cell receptor (beta chain). The CDR3 loop spans 15 amino acids. Germline assignment: CDR1 MNHEY and CDR2 SMNVEV (reference sequence). Trimming pared 0 bases from V and 1 base from J, leaving 9 bases between. All donors were healthy HIV-negative adults lacking recent acute infections or vaccinations. TCRdb's copy holds only in-frame clones and misses some; the assay was immunoSEQ multiplex PCR. The table lists under 550,000 clones, 90% to 97% of them singletons. The sample comes from a study of shared clonotypes between healthy human individuals. Study-level information: A couple of women and three men aged 18 to 49 made up the donors.

The gene calls are TRBV27 and TRBJ2-5; D perhaps matches TRBD1 (6 bases). This receptor was identified in a woman in her 30s in good health. Sequencing input: naive CD4+ T cells sorted from blood. Subset noted: CD45RA+ positively selected. The CDR3 coding sequence is TGTGCCAGCAGTTTATCATGGGGGCTCCAAGAGACCCAGTACTTC. It specifies CASSLSWGLQETQYF.